Below, 29 T cell receptor beta chains from the same sample are listed, as sequenced in a study of T cell responses to AZD1222 COVID-19 vaccine. TCRdb keeps only in-frame clones here, not all; method: immunoSEQ multiplex PCR. The data contain around 130,000 clones, roughly 87% of them seen just once; the ten biggest clones take up under 6%. The source was peripheral blood, collected 28 days after the second AZD1222 dose. These receptors all stem from an adult who received the AZD1222 COVID-19 vaccine.

The V and J genes are TRBV5-4 and TRBJ1-1; tentatively, D is TRBD1 (5 bases). The length of the CDR3 is 16 residues. Germline values: CDR1 SGHNT, CDR2 YYREEE (reference sequence). Trimming pared 2 bases from V and 3 bases from J, leaving 17 bases between. The CDR3, as DNA: TGTGCCAGCAGCTTTAGGTGGGGGTCCAGGGACACTGAAGCTTTCTTT. Translating gives CASSFRWGSRDTEAFF.

V is TRBV7-8 and J is TRBJ1-4, with D unresolved. This CDR3 region has 15 residues. Trimming stripped 5 bases from V and 0 bases from J, with 10 bases between. Germline CDR1 SGHVS, CDR2 FQNEAQ. CDR3 loop: CASSPRDATNEKLFF. DNA of the CDR3: TGTGCCAGCAGCCCAAGGGATGCAACTAATGAAAAACTGTTTTTT.

The chain joins TRBV12-5 to TRBJ2-1; D is tentatively TRBD1 or TRBD2 (5 bases each). The germline gives CDR1 LGHNT, CDR2 FRNRAP. The CDR3 runs 12 residues. Deletions cut 5 bases from V and 8 bases from J, with 10 bases between. Written as DNA, the CDR3 is TGTGCTAGTGGTGGTAGGGGAGATGAGCAGTTCTTC. It translates to CASGGRGDEQFF.

The V and J genes are TRBV7-3 and TRBJ2-3, with 9 bases fitting TRBD2. This CDR3 contains 16 residues. J lost 4 bases, V lost 5 bases, and 10 bases had no gene match. CDR1 and CDR2 (germline): SGHTA, FQGTGA. The CDR3 DNA follows: TGTGCCAGCAGCCTAAACCCAGCGGGGGGATCAGATACGCAGTATTTT. Translating gives CASSLNPAGGSDTQYF.

This clone was counted a few times. V and J are TRBV6-1 and TRBJ1-5; D call uncertain. This CDR3 contains 15 residues. V lost 1 base and J 5 bases, leaving 12 bases between the germline ends. CDR1 and CDR2 from the germline V gene are MNHNS and SASEGT. This chain's CDR3 is CASSEEPTDHQPQHF. In DNA form, the CDR3 reads TGTGCCAGCAGTGAAGAACCAACAGATCATCAGCCCCAGCATTTT.

Concerning this clone itself: A much larger clone sits a single nucleotide away, making a read error possible. Distinct nucleotide sequences in the sample also encode this CDR3. The chain has TRBV25-1 and TRBJ2-1; the D gene could be TRBD1 or TRBD2 (6 bases each). Between the trimmed V and J ends, which lost 2 bases and 3 bases, there was a span of 17 bases. CDR1 is MGHDK and CDR2 is SYGVNS in the germline V gene. This CDR3 spans 17 amino acids. The CDR3 nucleotides are TGTGCCAGCAGTGAAACCGGGGGCCGGCCCCACTACAATGAGCAGTTCTTC. Residues: CASSETGGRPHYNEQFF.

This rearrangement joins TRBV3-1 (or the pseudogene TRBV3-2) to TRBJ2-3; 9 nucleotides match TRBD1. Germline V gene sequence: CDR1 LGHDT, CDR2 YNNKEL (reference sequence). V was pared by 3 bases and J by 2 bases, with 6 bases of the junction left unmatched. The CDR3 has 16 amino acids. The CDR3 is CASSQDRGPNTDTQYF. The CDR3 DNA is TGTGCCAGCAGCCAGGACAGGGGACCTAACACAGATACGCAGTATTTT.

This clone was recorded once. The rearrangement joins TRBV9 to TRBJ2-5; possible D gene TRBD2, 5 bases. Trimming left V 0 bases short and J 4 bases short, with 10 bases between. In germline, CDR1 is SGDLS, CDR2 YYNGEE. This CDR3 is built from 14 residues. CDR3 nucleotides: TGTGCCAGCAGCGTAGACCCCGAGGGAGAGACCCAGTACTTC. Translation: CASSVDPEGETQYF. Looking up the rest from reference TRBV9 and TRBJ2-5 gives the full variable domain: DSGVTQTPKHLITATGQRVTLRCSPRSGDLSVYWYQQSLDQGLQFLIQYYNGEERAKGNILERFSAQQFPDLHSELNLSSLELGDSALYFCASSVDPEGETQYFGPGTRLLVL.

The V and J genes are TRBV4-1 and TRBJ2-2; no clear D. The germline gives CDR1 MGHRA, CDR2 YSYEKL. Trimming pared 3 bases from V and 1 base from J, leaving 9 bases between. The CDR3 has 15 residues. CDR3 in DNA: TGCGCCAGCAGCCACTCCAAAGGGAACACCGGGGAGCTGTTTTTT. It translates to CASSHSKGNTGELFF.

This clone was recorded once. This rearrangement joins TRBV11-3 to TRBJ1-6; TRBD1 is a possible D gene (5 bases). The germline V gene encodes CDR1 SGHNT and CDR2 YENEEA. Trimming cost V 4 bases and J 6 bases, with 16 bases left between them. The CDR3 spans 16 residues. In DNA, the CDR3 is TGTGCCAGCAGCTCGACCGGAGGGGTCCTTAATTCACCCCTCCACTTT. It is translated as CASSSTGGVLNSPLHF.

V is TRBV7-8 and J is TRBJ1-3, with D possibly TRBD1 on 6 matching bases. Deletions cut 5 bases from V and 2 bases from J, with 16 bases between. The CDR3 is 16 residues long. Germline V lookup: CDR1 SGHVS, CDR2 FQNEAQ. The CDR3 bases are TGTGCCAGCAGCCCCGCAGGACAGAGCACTGGAAACACCATATATTTT. It encodes CASSPAGQSTGNTIYF. The full variable domain, its missing parts supplied by reference TRBV7-8 and TRBJ1-3, is GAGVSQSPRYKVAKRGQDVALRCDPISGHVSLFWYQQALGQGPEFLTYFQNEAQLDKSGLPSDRFFAERPEGSVSTLKIQRTQQEDSAVYLCASSPAGQSTGNTIYFGEGSWLTVV.

This chain uses TRBV7-9 with TRBJ1-5, with D perhaps TRBD1 (5 bases). The V end lost 4 bases, the J end lost 3 bases, and 10 bases lay between the germline ends. Per the germline V gene, CDR1 is SEHNR and CDR2 is FQNEAQ (reference sequence). The CDR3 extends over 14 amino acids. In DNA form, the CDR3 reads TGTGCCAGCAGCTACCAGGGATTCAATCAGCCCCAGCATTTT. Its translation is CASSYQGFNQPQHF.

This clone was seen more than once but under ten times. Here the CDR3 DNA reads TGCGCCAGCAGCCAAGTAAACCTTATCACCACAGATACGCAGTATTTT. This sequence encodes CASSQVNLITTDTQYF. The genes are TRBV4-1 and TRBJ2-3; D gene uncertain. Germline V gives CDR1 MGHRA, CDR2 YSYEKL. Trimming took 1 base from V and 2 from J, leaving 13 bases between them. CDR3 size: 16 residues.

The rearrangement uses TRBV19 and TRBJ2-1; D gene unclear. The V end was cut by 3 bases, the J end by 2 bases, with 14 bases between. Germline V gives CDR1 LNHDA, CDR2 SQIVND (reference sequence). CDR3 length: 16 residues. CDR3 amino acids: CASSIRATRTYNEQFF. DNA of the CDR3: TGTGCCAGTAGTATTCGGGCCACGAGGACCTACAATGAGCAGTTCTTC.

The sample holds a few counts of this clone. The V gene is TRBV4-2, the J gene TRBJ2-7; 7 bases align to TRBD2. J lost 4 bases, V lost 1 base, and 16 bases had no gene match. The CDR3 length is 18 residues. Germline V lookup: CDR1 LGHNA, CDR2 YNFKEQ. CDR3 region: CASSQAYSSGRGGYEQYF. In DNA, the CDR3 is TGTGCCAGCAGCCAAGCCTATTCTAGCGGACGAGGAGGTTACGAGCAGTACTTC.

The rearrangement links TRBV12-5 to TRBJ2-7, with D tentatively TRBD1 or TRBD2 (5 bases each). With 7 bases removed from V and 0 bases from J, the gap between germline ends came to 13 bases. CDR1 and CDR2 from the germline V gene are LGHNT and FRNRAP. CDR3 length: 14 residues. CDR3 region: CASALGRISYEQYF. CDR3 nucleotide sequence: TGTGCTAGTGCCCTGGGACGGATCTCCTACGAGCAGTACTTC.

The chain has TRBV5-1 and TRBJ1-2; D not certain. CDR1 and CDR2 (germline): SGHRS, YFSETQ. Trimming cost V 4 bases and J 2 bases, with 9 bases left between them. The CDR3 totals 13 residues. CDR3 sequence: CASSAGLNYGYTF. As DNA, the CDR3 is TGCGCCAGCAGCGCGGGCCTAAACTATGGCTACACCTTC.

The CDR3, as DNA: TGTGCCAGCAGCCAAGTTTTTGGGGGAGGCTACACCTTC. The encoded protein is CASSQVFGGGYTF. This chain uses TRBV3-1 (or the pseudogene TRBV3-2) with TRBJ1-2; TRBD1 is a possible D gene (5 bases). The CDR3 loop spans 13 amino acids. Trimming shortened V by 1 base and J by 8 bases, and 11 bases separated the two germline ends. Germline V gene lookup returns CDR1 LGHDT and CDR2 YNNKEL (reference sequence).

The table lists this clone with a few counts. This chain joins TRBV19 and TRBJ1-5, with a tentative D call TRBD1 (6 bases). This CDR3 has 16 residues. V was trimmed by 5 bases and J by 0 bases, leaving 14 bases between them. CDR1 is LNHDA and CDR2 is SQIVND in the germline V gene (reference sequence). Here the CDR3 DNA reads TGTGCCAGTAGTCCTCGGGGGCAGCTTAGCAATCAGCCCCAGCATTTT. Translation gives CASSPRGQLSNQPQHF.

This clone was picked up a small number of times. The V gene is TRBV5-1, the J gene TRBJ1-2, with no clear D. V was trimmed by 0 bases and J by 3 bases, leaving 12 bases between them. This CDR3 has 15 residues. Looked up from germline, CDR1 is SGHRS and CDR2 is YFSETQ. DNA for the CDR3: TGCGCCAGCAGCTTGGAGGCAGTAATGGACTATGGCTACACCTTC. Encoded protein: CASSLEAVMDYGYTF.

The V gene is TRBV7-3, the J gene TRBJ2-3; 9 nucleotides match TRBD1. CDR3 length equals 14 residues. Germline V gives CDR1 SGHTA, CDR2 FQGTGA. The V and J ends lost 5 bases and 5 bases, in that order; junction bases with no gene match: 5. CDR3 DNA sequence: TGTGCCAGCAGCGGACAGGGGATCTTAGATACGCAGTATTTT. Translating it yields CASSGQGILDTQYF. Full variable domain (missing parts from reference TRBV7-3 and TRBJ2-3): GAGVSQTPSNKVTEKGKYVELRCDPISGHTALYWYRQSLGQGPEFLIYFQGTGAADDSGLPNDRFFAVRPEGSVSTLKIQRTERGDSAVYLCASSGQGILDTQYFGPGTRLTVL.

The V gene is TRBV18, the J gene TRBJ2-3; the D is unclear. Looked up from germline, CDR1 is KGHSH and CDR2 is LQKENI. The germline V and J ends were trimmed by 1 base and 0 bases, with 14 bases remaining between them. CDR3 length equals 17 residues. The CDR3 protein is CASSPRMATPSTDTQYF. The CDR3 DNA sequence: TGTGCCAGCTCACCACGGATGGCGACTCCTAGCACAGATACGCAGTATTTT.

The V and J genes are TRBV18 and TRBJ2-3, with D unresolved. Trimming took 3 bases from V and 0 from J, leaving 4 bases between them. Germline assignment: CDR1 KGHSH and CDR2 LQKENI. There are 13 residues in the CDR3. CDR3 loop: CASSPLSTDTQYF. The CDR3 nucleotides read TGTGCCAGCTCACCCCTTAGCACAGATACGCAGTATTTT.

The CDR3 here is CATSRGTDSNQPQHF. The CDR3 nucleotides are TGTGCCACCAGCAGAGGGACTGATAGCAATCAGCCCCAGCATTTT. The chain joins TRBV15 to TRBJ1-5; D gene unclear. V was clipped by 1 base and J by 0 bases, with 7 bases between them. The CDR3 consists of 15 residues. CDR1 and CDR2 from the germline V gene are LNHNV and YYDKDF (reference sequence).

The CDR3 here is CASSQVPQGQPQHF. The CDR3 nucleotides read TGCGCCAGCAGCCAAGTACCACAGGGTCAGCCCCAGCATTTT. V is TRBV4-1 and J is TRBJ1-5, with D maybe TRBD1 (6 bases). Germline V CDR1 and CDR2: MGHRA, YSYEKL. Trimming took 1 base from V and 6 from J, leaving 10 bases between them. This CDR3 spans 14 amino acids.

The rearrangement joins TRBV24-1 to TRBJ2-3; TRBD2 matches 8 bases. CDR1 is KGHDR and CDR2 is SFDVKD in the germline V gene. With 4 bases clipped from V and 4 bases from J, the junction kept 9 bases outside the gene matches. This CDR3 region has 16 residues. The CDR3 protein is CATSDPSGQGSDTQYF. The CDR3, as DNA: TGTGCCACCAGTGACCCTAGCGGGCAGGGGTCAGATACGCAGTATTTT.

The gene calls are TRBV15 and TRBJ2-7, with TRBD1 matching 10 bases. V lost 3 bases, J lost 1 base, and 3 bases stayed unmatched. The CDR3 spans 15 residues. Germline V gene data show CDR1 as LNHNV and CDR2 as YYDKDF (reference sequence). The CDR3 sequence: CATSRGQGISYEQYF. CDR3 DNA sequence: TGTGCCACCAGCAGGGGACAGGGGATTTCCTACGAGCAGTACTTC.

The CDR3 protein is CASMGFGEQYF. CDR3 coding DNA: TGTGCCAGCATGGGGTTCGGCGAGCAGTACTTC. The chain links TRBV7-9 to TRBJ2-7; D ambiguous. CDR3 length: 11 amino acids. Trimming stripped 7 bases from V and 6 bases from J, with 10 bases between. CDR1 and CDR2 from the germline V gene are SEHNR and FQNEAQ (reference sequence).

This chain uses TRBV30 with TRBJ1-1; D is ambiguous. The CDR3 is 11 amino acids. V was clipped by 4 bases and J by 0 bases, with 3 bases between them. Germline assignment: CDR1 GTSNPN and CDR2 SVGIG (reference sequence). As DNA, the CDR3 is TGTGCCTGGAAGATGAACACTGAAGCTTTCTTT. Residues: CAWKMNTEAFF.